This paragraph covers one T cell receptor beta chain sequence. Profiled with immunoSEQ multiplex PCR; TCRdb holds only in-frame clones, not every one. Of about 290,000 clones listed, around 86% were seen once; the top ten hold 1.5% to 2%. These data belong to a study of blood T cell repertoires in COVID-19. Study details: Collection of acute and convalescent COVID-19 samples took place in the United States, Italy and Spain.

The age range of participants was about 18 to 90 years, with residence in under 25 US areas. Clinical histories supplied by participants themselves formed the basis of cohort assignment. Two negative PCRs, clearance, or symptom resolution had been documented for recovered Cohort 3 donors. Sample: PBMCs or T cells enriched from blood (not recorded which). The sequence derives from a woman in her thirties or forties who had recovered from COVID-19.

DNA of the CDR3: TGTGCCAGCACCCCCCAGTGGCAGCCGGGCTATGGCTACACCTTC. Translation: CASTPQWQPGYGYTF. The chain joins TRBV6-5 to TRBJ1-2; unclear D gene. CDR1 is MNHEY and CDR2 is SVGAGI in the germline V gene. V was shortened by 7 bases and J by 4 bases, with 19 bases between the two germline ends. The CDR3 totals 15 residues.